One T cell receptor beta chain is described in this entry. Generated by immunoSEQ multiplex PCR, the TCRdb table keeps only in-frame clones and is missing some. The repertoire includes about 93,000 clones, around nine tenths of them detected once, and approximately 5.4% sits in the top ten. These data originate in a study of blood T cell repertoires in COVID-19. As for the study in general: Italy, Spain and the United States were the sources of the convalescent and acute COVID-19 samples.

V trimming: 1 base; J trimming: 1 base; junction bases outside the gene matches: 4. Germline V lookup: CDR1 SGHTA, CDR2 FQGNSA. The CDR3 runs 16 residues. The clonotype comes from a man between 60 and 75 years old with COVID-19, enrolled during active disease. V gene TRBV7-2 combines with J gene TRBJ1-3; 7 bases match TRBD1. Sequences were obtained from peripheral blood. The CDR3 DNA reads TGTGCCAGCAGCTTAGGAGCAGGGGGTTCTGGAAACACCATATATTTT. The encoded protein is CASSLGAGGSGNTIYF.